This TCR beta chain was captured in a study of lymphopenia after photon versus proton radiotherapy. Only in-frame clones appear in the TCRdb table, and some are missing; sequencing was by immunoSEQ multiplex PCR. The table lists around 15,000 clones, roughly nine tenths of them singletons. V was cut by 5 bases and J by 5 bases, with 15 bases left in between. CDR3 size: 15 residues. CDR1 and CDR2 (germline): SGHAT, FQNNGV. Study-wide points: Larger post-nadir TCR diversity loss correlated inversely with survival in deceased patients. Under photons, naive T cells and diversity fell while effector/memory populations rose. Authors raise, but do not show, better survival with proton therapy. Oligoclonal CD8+ Temra expansion after nadir drove photon patients' diversity drop.

A note on this clone: Its antigen remains unknown.

Sequenced material: peripheral blood, taken from a patient treated with proton-based radiotherapy. The receptor's source is an older woman with cholangiocarcinoma. Some clones in this sample may be carry-over from other donors' samples. V is TRBV11-2 and J is TRBJ2-2; D is possibly TRBD1 (6 bases). In nucleotides, the CDR3 is TGTGCCAGCAGCCCGCTAGGACAGACGACCGGGGAGCTGTTTTTT. It specifies CASSPLGQTTGELFF. Looking up the rest from reference TRBV11-2 and TRBJ2-2 gives the full variable domain: EAGVAQSPRYKIIEKRQSVAFWCNPISGHATLYWYQQILGQGPKLLIQFQNNGVVDDSQLPKDRFSAERLKGVDSTLKIQPAKLEDSAVYLCASSPLGQTTGELFFGEGSRLTVL.